This TCR beta chain was obtained from a study of T-cell memory formation after mild COVID-19. Study overall: The TCR clusters were mostly specific to one donor. Findings and caveats of the study: Pre-infection memory already had some responding clones, implying cross-reactive memory joined. CD8+ contracting clones occupied EMRA, while CD4+ ones occupied mainly CM and EM.

Researchers used 5'RACE with constant-segment primers to make TCR alpha and TCR beta cDNA libraries that carry sample barcodes and UMIs. TCRdb itself ran the 5' RACE reads through MiXCR, one entry per CDR3 protein. Of 400,000 to 500,000 distinct CDR3 sequences listed, 15% to 20% are singletons. The CDR3 totals 11 residues. Germline assignment: CDR1 MNHNY and CDR2 SVGAGI (reference sequence). This clonotype was seen a handful of times. Its specificity is not known. Relative to the germline gene, one junction end is altered; a read error may explain this. The sequencing input was PBMCs or a T cell subset sorted from them (not recorded which). This sequence was found in a man between 18 and 29 years old who had mild COVID-19 (a few samples of this study predate the infection). Cell type and time point are not known. The chain combines TRBV6-6 with TRBJ1-1; tentatively, D is TRBD1 (5 bases). CDR3 in amino acids: CASSYAGAQGF. CDR3 sequence (DNA): TGTGCCAGCAGTTACGCCGGGGCCCAGGGTTTT.